This T cell receptor (beta chain) was captured in a study of cytomegalovirus exposure and HLA in healthy donors. Study as a whole: T cells numbering around 190 million yielded roughly 120 million unique TCR beta sequences in an earlier analysis. General study findings and limits: According to an earlier analysis, most TCR beta V segments yielded productive rearrangements about 87% or about 30% of the time.

PCR primers comprised 60 Vbeta and 13 Jbeta primers. The table came from immunoSEQ multiplex PCR; TCRdb's copy has only in-frame clones and leaves some out. The sample includes some 45,000 clones, approximately 55% seen only once; the top ten take around an eighth. CDR1 SGHRS and CDR2 YFSETQ come from the germline V gene. There are 18 residues in the CDR3. A note on this clone: Its antigen is still unknown.

Sequencing input: PBMCs. The rearrangement joins TRBV5-1 to TRBJ2-5, with 13 bases aligning to TRBD2. The end of the DNA fits TRBJ2-7 better, so the J call may be wrong. This TCR derives from a human donor in good health. In DNA, the CDR3 is TGCGCCAGCAGCTCCCCAACTAGCGGGGGGGCCGATCCCTACGAGCAGTACTTC. Translated: CASSSPTSGGADPYEQYF.